What follows are 14 T cell receptor beta chains derived from one specimen sequenced in a study of OX40 agonist ivuxolimab in advanced cancers. Sequencing used immunoSEQ multiplex PCR; TCRdb keeps in-frame clones, though not all of them. The data contain fewer than 95,000 clones, approximately 89% of them seen just once; the ten biggest clones take up about 0.81%. The source was CD4+ or CD8+ T cells sorted from blood, collected in a trial of the OX40 agonist ivuxolimab. Every receptor here comes from an adult with an advanced solid tumor such as melanoma, head and neck, liver or kidney cancer.

This clone was observed once. The chain is built from TRBV5-1 and TRBJ1-5; D ambiguous. V lost 0 bases, J lost 4 bases, and 5 bases lay in between. Germline assignment: CDR1 SGHRS and CDR2 YFSETQ. The CDR3 extends over 13 amino acids. As DNA, the CDR3 is TGCGCCAGCAGCTTGGAGACAAATCAGCCCCAGCATTTT. Encoded protein: CASSLETNQPQHF.

The chain recombines TRBV7-2 with TRBJ2-5; 7 bases are a match to TRBD2. This CDR3 spans 15 amino acids. The J segment lost 4 bases and the V segment lost 1 base, leaving 6 bases of the junction unmatched. Germline loops: CDR1 SGHTA, CDR2 FQGNSA. The CDR3, as DNA: TGTGCCAGCAGCTTAGAGGGCGGGAGATCAGAGACCCAGTACTTC. Protein product: CASSLEGGRSETQYF.

The CDR3 protein is CASSRYGTGRSYEQYF. In nucleotides, the CDR3 is TGTGCCAGCAGCCGTTACGGGACAGGGCGCTCCTACGAGCAGTACTTC. The V call is TRBV11-3, the J call TRBJ2-7; 9 bases fit TRBD1. The CDR3 contains 16 residues. J gave up 0 bases and V 5 bases, and 8 bases lay outside the gene matches. Germline CDR1 is SGHNT and CDR2 is YENEEA.

V gene TRBV5-1 combines with J gene TRBJ2-1; 7 nucleotides align to TRBD1. The junction had 2 bases not matched to a gene; V was cut back by 0 bases and J by 2 bases. This CDR3 region has 15 residues. CDR1 and CDR2 from the germline V gene are SGHRS and YFSETQ. CDR3 amino acids: CASSLGGGAYNEQFF. For the CDR3, the DNA is TGCGCCAGCAGCTTGGGAGGGGGCGCCTACAATGAGCAGTTCTTC.

This clone was seen just once. V and J are TRBV19 and TRBJ2-7; 13 bases map to TRBD2. V lost 4 bases, J lost 2 bases, and 5 bases stayed unmatched. CDR3 length: 16 amino acids. CDR1 is LNHDA, CDR2 SQIVND, per germline (reference sequence). The CDR3 coding sequence is TGTGCCAGTAGTACCACTAGCGGGAGGGACCCCTACGAGCAGTACTTC. Protein sequence: CASSTTSGRDPYEQYF.

This clone was observed once. The chain has TRBV9 and TRBJ2-3; tentatively, D is TRBD2 (6 bases). The CDR3 has 16 amino acids. V lost 0 bases and J 0 bases, leaving 11 bases between the germline ends. Per germline, CDR1 SGDLS and CDR2 YYNGEE. Here the CDR3 DNA reads TGTGCCAGCAGCGTAGGGCTAGCGCTTAGCACAGATACGCAGTATTTT. This codes for CASSVGLALSTDTQYF.

As DNA, the CDR3 is TGTGCCAGCAGCCAAGATAGACGGAACGGAGCCCAAGAGACCCAGTACTTC. It is translated as CASSQDRRNGAQETQYF. V gene TRBV4-2 combines with J gene TRBJ2-5; D remains ambiguous. This CDR3 is 17 amino acids long. V lost 0 bases to trimming and J lost 1 base, with 15 bases between them. The germline V gene encodes CDR1 LGHNA and CDR2 YNFKEQ.

The CDR3 DNA reads as TGTGCCAGCAGCTTGGGGGGCGGCCTGAACACCGGGGAGCTGTTTTTT. Amino acid sequence: CASSLGGGLNTGELFF. The V gene is TRBV5-4, the J gene TRBJ2-2; possible D gene TRBD1, 5 bases. Trimming pared 0 bases from V and 1 base from J, leaving 10 bases between. Germline lookup yields CDR1 SGHNT and CDR2 YYREEE (reference sequence). CDR3 length: 16 amino acids.

The V call is TRBV6-5, the J call TRBJ2-5; D possibly uses TRBD1 or TRBD2 (5 bases each). This CDR3 spans 15 amino acids. Trimming stripped 2 bases from V and 5 bases from J, with 15 bases between. Germline values: CDR1 MNHEY, CDR2 SVGAGI. DNA of the CDR3: TGTGCCAGCAGTTACCTGGACTCAGGGTGGGAGACCCAGTACTTC. Its translation is CASSYLDSGWETQYF.

This chain links TRBV10-3 with TRBJ1-2; no reliable D call. Germline V gene data show CDR1 as ENHRY and CDR2 as SYGVKD. The CDR3 extends over 14 amino acids. V lost 7 bases to trimming and J lost 9 bases, with 21 bases between them. CDR3 residues: CAIIRAESPESYTF. CDR3 DNA: TGTGCCATCATTAGAGCAGAGTCCCCTGAAAGCTACACCTTC.

The chain has TRBV29-1 and TRBJ2-2; either TRBD1 or TRBD2 may supply D (7 bases each). V lost 4 bases to trimming and J lost 4 bases, with 16 bases between them. CDR3 length: 15 residues. The V gene's germline CDR1 is SQVTM and CDR2 ANQGSEA. The CDR3 bases are TGCAGCGTTGCGGGGAGGGGGCAGACCACCGGGGAGCTGTTTTTT. Translation gives CSVAGRGQTTGELFF.

V gene TRBV28 combines with J gene TRBJ2-7, with 12 positions matching TRBD2. CDR1 and CDR2 from the germline V gene are MDHEN and SYDVKM. V lost 5 bases to trimming and J lost 0 bases; unmatched junction nucleotides: 5. The CDR3 extends over 16 amino acids. The CDR3 DNA reads TGTGCCAGCAGTCCGGGACTAGCGGGCGTCTCCTACGAGCAGTACTTC. Translation gives CASSPGLAGVSYEQYF.

The gene calls are TRBV19 and TRBJ2-3; tentative D call: TRBD1 (5 bases). This CDR3 is 15 amino acids long. V lost 4 bases and J lost 10, with 21 bases in between. Germline V lookup: CDR1 LNHDA, CDR2 SQIVND (reference sequence). This CDR3 reads CASSTQGVRPYPQYF. The CDR3 nucleotides read TGTGCCAGTAGTACGCAGGGTGTTCGGCCATACCCGCAGTATTTT.

The chain has TRBV25-1 and TRBJ2-5; D is perhaps TRBD2 (5 bases). With 5 bases removed from V and 1 base from J, the gap between germline ends came to 11 bases. The germline gives CDR1 MGHDK, CDR2 SYGVNS. The CDR3 spans 14 residues. The CDR3 region has the DNA TGTGCCAGCAGTATGCCCGGGATCCAAGAGACCCAGTACTTC. It yields the protein CASSMPGIQETQYF.